The rows below give T cell receptor beta chains drawn from one sample of a study of T cells in Graves' hyperthyroidism and ophthalmopathy. TCRdb re-analysed the multiplex PCR reads in MiXCR, keeping a single row per CDR3 protein. The data hold around 290,000 distinct CDR3 sequences, with about an eighth observed a single time. Sequenced sample: blood. These receptor sequences come from a woman aged 25 to 39 with Graves' hyperthyroidism that later progressed to Graves' ophthalmopathy. Each CDR3 is given with its conserved first and last residue. A D gene is named only where the DNA matches it firmly. For some rows the clone size is stated as once, few or many, or as a class when expanded; others skip it.

TGTGCCAGCCACCGCGCGGGCAATCAGCCCCAGCATTTT,CASHRAGNQPQHF,TRBV5-6,many,TRBJ1-5,.
TGTGCCAGCAGTTACTCGGCGGAGAGCTCTGGAAACACCATATATTTT,CASSYSAESSGNTIYF,TRBV6-2/TRBV6-3,few,TRBJ1-3,.
TGCGCCAGCAGCTTGGGACCTACCACTATAGCGGAGATCTCCTACGAGCAGTACTTC,CASSLGPTTIAEISYEQYF,TRBV5-1,many,TRBJ2-7,.
TGTGCCAGCAGTACGGGGGCCCATCTCGGCTACACCTTC,CASSTGAHLGYTF,TRBV12-3/TRBV12-4,many,TRBJ1-2,.
TGTGCCAGCTCACCTGGGAAGGACAGGGCGGGGACTGAAGCTTTCTTT,CASSPGKDRAGTEAFF,TRBV18,many,TRBJ1-1,TRBD1
TGTGCCAGCGGCAAAAGGGCCGGGACAGGGTTTACCGGGGAGCTGTTTTTT,CASGKRAGTGFTGELFF,TRBV6-2/TRBV6-3,.,TRBJ2-2,TRBD1
TGTGCCAGCCTCAAACTAGCGGGGAACTCCTACGAGCAGTACTTC,CASLKLAGNSYEQYF,TRBV28,.,TRBJ2-7,TRBD2
TGTGCCAGCTCGGGAAAAGATACGCAGTATTTT,CASSGKDTQYF,TRBV18,many,TRBJ2-3,.
TGTGCCAGCAGTCTCACCCCCCGGGTATTAGGCACAGATACGCAGTATTTT,CASSLTPRVLGTDTQYF,TRBV27,many,TRBJ2-3,.
TGTGCCAGCAGCCCAGGGACAGCTTCCTACGAGCAGTACTTC,CASSPGTASYEQYF,TRBV18,many,TRBJ2-7,TRBD1
TGTGCCAGCAGCTTAGGGGCACTACCAAGCACAGATACGCAGTATTTT,CASSLGALPSTDTQYF,TRBV7-2,many,TRBJ2-3,.
TGTGCCAGCACTATGGCGGGGGGCAGTCAGCCCCAGCATTTT,CASTMAGGSQPQHF,TRBV28,many,TRBJ1-5,.
TGTGCCAGCAGCCCAACTTCAGGAGAATGGGAGCAGTACTTC,CASSPTSGEWEQYF,TRBV9,few,TRBJ2-7,.
TGTGCCAGCAGCTTAGCGACCGCAGTCTATGGCTACACCTTC,CASSLATAVYGYTF,TRBV7-2,many,TRBJ1-2,.
TGCGCCAGCAGCCAACAAGCGGGAAATGTACAAGAGACCCAGTACTTC,CASSQQAGNVQETQYF,TRBV4-3,.,TRBJ2-5,TRBD2
TGTGCCAGCAGCTTATCCGGAGCAAATCAGCCCCAGCATTTT,CASSLSGANQPQHF,TRBV7-9,many,TRBJ1-5,.
TGTGCCAGCTGGGTGGAGGGGAGGGCTGAAGCTTTCTTT,CASWVEGRAEAFF,TRBV10-3,many,TRBJ1-1,.
TGTGCCAGCAGAACAACCCAGGGGATCTATGGCTACACCTTC,CASRTTQGIYGYTF,TRBV6-2/TRBV6-3,.,TRBJ1-2,.
TGTGCCAGCAGCGTAGGGACAGACGAAGAGACCCAGTACTTC,CASSVGTDEETQYF,TRBV9,many,TRBJ2-5,.
TGTGCCAGTAGAGACCTAGCGGGAGTAGCGATCTACAATGAGCAGTTCTTC,CASRDLAGVAIYNEQFF,TRBV19,.,TRBJ2-1,TRBD2
TGTGCCAGCAGTTTATGGGCAGGGTATAATTCACCCCTCCACTTT,CASSLWAGYNSPLHF,TRBV27,few,TRBJ1-6,.
TGTGCCAGCAGTTACGTGGCGGGAGTATTGAATGAGCAGTTCTTC,CASSYVAGVLNEQFF,TRBV6-5,.,TRBJ2-1,TRBD2
TGTGCCAGCAGTCCCGGGACGTCTAGCACAGATACGCAGTATTTT,CASSPGTSSTDTQYF,TRBV6-2/TRBV6-3,many,TRBJ2-3,.
TGTGCCAGCACATACAGGGGAATGGGGAACGAGCAGTACTTC,CASTYRGMGNEQYF,TRBV12-3/TRBV12-4,.,TRBJ2-7,TRBD1
TGCGCCAGCAGCCAAGACGAGGGAGCTAACTATGGCTACACCTTC,CASSQDEGANYGYTF,TRBV4-1,many,TRBJ1-2,.